The 32 T cell receptor beta chains below come from one sample, sequenced in a study of vaccination and CD4 T cells after COVID-19. Researchers used the Oncomine TCR Beta short-read assay to sequence DNA from cultured CD4+ T cells. MiXCR was run by TCRdb on the PCR reads, yielding one entry per CDR3 protein. The data hold fewer than 20,000 distinct CDR3 sequences, with 48% observed a single time. Their cognate antigens are unknown. The treatment is: roughly 11-day PBMC culture with coronavirus spike peptide pools or control peptides (ViraFEST assay). The sample in question was CD4+ T cells from blood, cultured in vitro, obtained before SARS-CoV-2 vaccination. These receptors were obtained from a human donor who had recovered from COVID-19.

In this sample, this clonotype is large. This chain joins TRBV20-1 and TRBJ2-4, with D perhaps being TRBD1 or TRBD2 (6 bases each). CDR3 length equals 14 residues. The V and J ends lost 0 bases and 6 bases respectively, with 12 bases between them. The V gene's germline CDR1 is DFQATT and CDR2 SNEGSKA (reference sequence). CDR3 sequence: CSARDSGAGNIQYF. The CDR3 DNA reads as TGCAGTGCTAGAGATTCGGGGGCGGGAAACATTCAGTACTTC.

The chain joins TRBV20-1 to TRBJ2-5, with 8 bases aligning to TRBD2. J lost 4 bases, V lost 3 bases, and 10 bases had no gene match. The CDR3 covers 15 residues. The germline V gene has CDR1 DFQATT and CDR2 SNEGSKA (reference sequence). The CDR3 coding sequence is TGCAGTGCTAGGTGGACTAGCATACCCTCAGAGACCCAGTACTTC. Protein sequence: CSARWTSIPSETQYF.

This clonotype was observed a few times. The V gene is TRBV20-1, the J gene TRBJ1-5; 11 bases line up with TRBD1. The length of the CDR3 is 15 residues. Germline V gene sequence: CDR1 DFQATT, CDR2 SNEGSKA (reference sequence). Trimming at V came to 4 bases and at J to 7 bases, leaving 9 bases not matched to a gene. In DNA, the CDR3 is TGCAGTGCTATACAGGGACAGGGGGAGAACCAGCCCCAGCATTTT. Translating it yields CSAIQGQGENQPQHF.

This clonotype was seen a handful of times. This chain connects TRBV11-3 to TRBJ2-1; 11 positions agree with TRBD1. Germline V gene data show CDR1 as SGHNT and CDR2 as YENEEA. The CDR3 contains 16 residues. The junction had 5 bases not matched to a gene; V was cut back by 5 bases and J by 2 bases. The CDR3 loop is CASSARTGGAYNEQFF. DNA for the CDR3: TGTGCCAGCAGCGCCAGGACAGGGGGCGCCTACAATGAGCAGTTCTTC.

The CDR3, as DNA: TGTGCCAGCTCACCACGGACACCAGATACGCAGTATTTT. This translates into CASSPRTPDTQYF. The V and J genes are TRBV18 and TRBJ2-3; tentative D call: TRBD1 (5 bases). This CDR3 comprises 13 residues. The germline gives CDR1 KGHSH, CDR2 LQKENI. Trimming removed 1 base at V and 4 bases at J, with 6 bases between.

This clonotype was found a few times. V and J are TRBV21-1 and TRBJ2-1; TRBD2 was called by the table and not checked on the DNA. TRBV21-1 is shown as a pseudogene. CDR3 length: 17 amino acids. DNA of the CDR3: TGTGCCAGCAGCAAAGGTTACAGCGGGAGGTACAAGGATGAGCAGTTCTTC. This sequence encodes CASSKGYSGRYKDEQFF.

V gene TRBV5-4 combines with J gene TRBJ1-1; D is ambiguous. CDR1 and CDR2 (germline): SGHNT, YYREEE (reference sequence). V lost 2 bases, J lost 0 bases, and 17 bases lay in between. CDR3 length: 17 amino acids. In DNA form, the CDR3 reads TGTGCCAGCAGCTTCGGACCTCATCAGCCTTTGAACACTGAAGCTTTCTTT. Protein sequence: CASSFGPHQPLNTEAFF. Full variable domain (rest looked up from reference TRBV5-4 and TRBJ1-1): ETGVTQSPTHLIKTRGQQVTLRCSSQSGHNTVSWYQQALGQGPQFIFQYYREEENGRGNFPPRFSGLQFPNYSSELNVNALELDDSALYLCASSFGPHQPLNTEAFFGQGTRLTVV.

The chain joins TRBV7-8 to TRBJ2-2; D ambiguous. Germline V gives CDR1 SGHVS, CDR2 FQNEAQ. The CDR3 is 16 amino acids. Trimming took off 1 base at V and 1 base at J, with 10 bases between the two ends. The CDR3 DNA sequence: TGTGCCAGCAGCTTAGAATTTGTCAGGAACACCGGGGAGCTGTTTTTT. It is translated as CASSLEFVRNTGELFF. The variable domain in full, with the rest retrieved from reference TRBV7-8 and TRBJ2-2, is GAGVSQSPRYKVAKRGQDVALRCDPISGHVSLFWYQQALGQGPEFLTYFQNEAQLDKSGLPSDRFFAERPEGSVSTLKIQRTQQEDSAVYLCASSLEFVRNTGELFFGEGSRLTVL.

The rearrangement joins TRBV3-1 to TRBJ1-5; D not certain. Germline V gives CDR1 LGHDT, CDR2 YNNKEL (reference sequence). This CDR3 has 15 residues. V was cut by 3 bases and J by 9 bases, with 18 bases left in between. The CDR3 protein is CASSHASDGRGPQHF. CDR3 nucleotide sequence: TGTGCCAGCAGCCATGCCTCGGACGGCCGGGGGCCCCAGCATTTT.

The V gene is TRBV12-3 or TRBV12-4, the J gene TRBJ2-3; TRBD2 might be the D (5 bases). The CDR3 loop spans 15 amino acids. Deletions cut 10 bases from V and 0 bases from J, with 17 bases between. CDR3: CATIGIRGSTDTQYF. As DNA, the CDR3 is TGTGCCACTATTGGAATACGGGGAAGCACAGATACGCAGTATTTT.

This chain connects TRBV7-6 to TRBJ2-3; D may be TRBD1 (6 bases). Germline assignment: CDR1 SGHVS and CDR2 FNYEAQ. CDR3 length equals 17 residues. The V gene lost 2 bases and the J gene lost 2 bases, with 17 bases spanning the gap. CDR3: CASSLNREIWATDTQYF. The DNA of the CDR3 is TGTGCCAGCAGCTTAAACAGGGAAATATGGGCCACAGATACGCAGTATTTT.

V gene TRBV6-5 combines with J gene TRBJ2-7, with 9 positions matching TRBD2. V shed 4 bases, J shed 8 bases, and the junction held 9 bases outside the gene matches. CDR3 length equals 14 residues. Per the germline V gene, CDR1 is MNHEY and CDR2 is SVGAGI. CDR3 protein: CASSWGTSSLKQYF. The CDR3 DNA follows: TGTGCCAGCAGTTGGGGGACTAGCAGCTTGAAGCAGTACTTC.

The J gene is TRBJ2-3, the V gene TRBV7-3; D is unresolved. The V end was cut by 2 bases, the J end by 1 base, with 10 bases between. The CDR3 sequence is 15 residues long. Germline loops: CDR1 SGHTA, CDR2 FQGTGA. The CDR3 sequence: CASSLLPIRTDTQYF. The CDR3 region has the DNA TGTGCCAGCAGCTTACTGCCCATCCGCACAGATACGCAGTATTTT.

The V call is TRBV5-4, the J call TRBJ2-3, with no clear D. Per the germline V gene, CDR1 is SGHNT and CDR2 is YYREEE (reference sequence). Trimming left V 1 base short and J 3 bases short, with 12 bases between. CDR3 length equals 15 residues. CDR3 amino acids: CASSLRTDPTDTQYF. CDR3 bases: TGTGCCAGCAGCTTGCGTACAGACCCAACAGATACGCAGTATTTT.

This clonotype was counted only a few times. J is TRBJ1-5 and V is TRBV6-5; D remains ambiguous. The CDR3 totals 13 residues. The V end was cut by 0 bases, the J end by 4 bases, with 4 bases between. Germline V gives CDR1 MNHEY, CDR2 SVGAGI. CDR3 in amino acids: CASSYSRNQPQHF. The CDR3 region has the DNA TGTGCCAGCAGTTACTCAAGGAATCAGCCCCAGCATTTT.

This clonotype was recorded once. The chain joins TRBV29-1 to TRBJ2-2, with 9 bases matching TRBD2. CDR1 SQVTM and CDR2 ANQGSEA come from the germline V gene. Trimming at V came to 2 bases and at J to 6 bases, leaving 1 base not matched to a gene. The CDR3 sequence is 13 residues long. The CDR3 coding sequence is TGCAGCGTTGAAAAGCGGGAGGCCGGGGAGCTGTTTTTT. This sequence encodes CSVEKREAGELFF.

This chain links TRBV5-4 with TRBJ1-2, with a tentative D call TRBD1 (6 bases). The CDR3 covers 14 residues. From germline, CDR1 is SGHNT and CDR2 YYREEE (reference sequence). V lost 0 bases and J 8 bases, leaving 14 bases between the germline ends. The CDR3 is CASSLAGAAMGYTF. The CDR3 DNA is TGTGCCAGCAGCTTGGCGGGGGCGGCTATGGGCTACACCTTC.

A single count supports this clonotype. V gene TRBV18 combines with J gene TRBJ1-5; tentatively, D is TRBD1 (6 bases). CDR1 is KGHSH, CDR2 LQKENI, per germline. V dropped 2 bases and J dropped 3 bases, with 11 bases sitting between them. CDR3 length: 15 residues. DNA of the CDR3: TGTGCCAGCTCACCAAACCACAGGGACAATCAGCCCCAGCATTTT. Its protein product is CASSPNHRDNQPQHF.

The CDR3 bases are TGCAGTGCTAGCCTCGGGACTAGCGTTGGGCAGTTCTTC. Its protein is CSASLGTSVGQFF. This chain connects TRBV20-1 to TRBJ2-1, with 10 bases identical to TRBD2. The germline gives CDR1 DFQATT, CDR2 SNEGSKA (reference sequence). There are 13 residues in the CDR3. After removal of 3 bases from V and 12 bases from J, the junction contained 8 bases not matched to a gene.

The V and J genes are TRBV28 and TRBJ2-2, with D hard to call. The V end lost 5 bases, the J end lost 6 bases, and 10 bases lay between the germline ends. The germline gives CDR1 MDHEN, CDR2 SYDVKM. The CDR3 has 13 residues. CDR3 bases: TGTGCCAGCAGTATGCCTCGACCCGGGGAGCTGTTTTTT. Translation gives CASSMPRPGELFF.

V and J are TRBV20-1 and TRBJ2-1; weak D call: TRBD2 (5 bases). The CDR3 covers 14 residues. Germline loops: CDR1 DFQATT, CDR2 SNEGSKA (reference sequence). The V end was cut by 2 bases, the J end by 6 bases, with 14 bases between. CDR3 sequence (DNA): TGCAGTGCTAGATCGGCGGGCCCGGGCAATGAGCAGTTCTTC. Protein product: CSARSAGPGNEQFF.

This clonotype occurred a few times. This sequence joins TRBV24-1 and TRBJ2-3; D might be TRBD2 (5 bases). V was cut by 1 base and J by 2 bases, with 15 bases left in between. CDR1 is KGHDR and CDR2 is SFDVKD in the germline V gene. The CDR3 covers 17 residues. CDR3 DNA sequence: TGTGCCACCAGTGATTTCCGGGGAAGTCCACTCACAGATACGCAGTATTTT. Residues: CATSDFRGSPLTDTQYF.

This sequence joins TRBV19 and TRBJ1-4, with D possibly TRBD1 on 6 matching bases. Trimming left V 8 bases short and J 7 bases short, with 17 bases between. Per germline, CDR1 LNHDA and CDR2 SQIVND (reference sequence). The CDR3 length is 14 residues. The DNA for the CDR3 is TGTGCCAGTCTGAAACAGGGAGGAGGTGAAAAACTGTTTTTT. It is translated as CASLKQGGGEKLFF. The full variable domain, rest sourced from reference TRBV19 and TRBJ1-4, is DGGITQSPKYLFRKEGQNVTLSCEQNLNHDAMYWYRQDPGQGLRLIYYSQIVNDFQKGDIAEGYSVSREKKESFPLTVTSAQKNPTAFYLCASLKQGGGEKLFFGSGTQLSVL.

This chain connects TRBV27 to TRBJ2-7, with 11 bases aligning to TRBD1. The V gene's germline CDR1 is MNHEY and CDR2 SMNVEV (reference sequence). The CDR3 extends over 17 amino acids. V was pared by 2 bases and J by 3 bases, with 9 bases of the junction left unmatched. DNA for the CDR3: TGTGCCAGCAGTTTAACGGGGCCGGGACAGGGGGGCTACGAGCAGTACTTC. It translates to CASSLTGPGQGGYEQYF.

This chain connects TRBV7-8 to TRBJ2-1; D remains unclear. Germline values: CDR1 SGHVS, CDR2 FQNEAQ. Trimming pared 5 bases from V and 7 bases from J, leaving 18 bases between. The CDR3 spans 15 residues. The CDR3 protein is CASSRVIGGENEQFF. In DNA form, the CDR3 reads TGTGCCAGCAGCCGGGTTATAGGTGGAGAGAATGAGCAGTTCTTC. Based on the CDR3 plus reference TRBV7-8 and TRBJ2-1, the full variable domain is GAGVSQSPRYKVAKRGQDVALRCDPISGHVSLFWYQQALGQGPEFLTYFQNEAQLDKSGLPSDRFFAERPEGSVSTLKIQRTQQEDSAVYLCASSRVIGGENEQFFGPGTRLTVL.

The V call is TRBV20-1, the J call TRBJ2-7, with 10 bases fitting TRBD1. This CDR3 spans 13 amino acids. J lost 6 bases, V lost 5 bases, and 7 bases had no gene match. CDR1 is DFQATT, CDR2 SNEGSKA, per germline (reference sequence). CDR3: CSAPDRGQVEQYF. The DNA for the CDR3 is TGCAGTGCTCCAGACAGGGGGCAGGTCGAGCAGTACTTC.

The chain is built from TRBV28 and TRBJ1-5, with D tentatively TRBD1 (5 bases). The length of the CDR3 is 15 residues. The V end was cut by 2 bases, the J end by 1 base, with 9 bases between. CDR1 and CDR2 from the germline V gene are MDHEN and SYDVKM. The CDR3 reads CASSLGQGSNQPQHF. In DNA form, the CDR3 reads TGTGCCAGCAGTTTAGGTCAGGGCAGCAATCAGCCCCAGCATTTT.

The gene calls are TRBV6-1 and TRBJ2-1; TRBD1 aligns across 9 bases. The CDR3 has 17 amino acids. The trim removed 4 bases at V and 8 bases at J, leaving 15 bases unmatched. CDR1 and CDR2 from the germline V gene are MNHNS and SASEGT. CDR3 sequence (DNA): TGTGCCAGCAGTGCAAATCCCGGGACAGGGTCCTTCCATGAGCAGTTCTTC. Translating gives CASSANPGTGSFHEQFF.

This clonotype has just a few counts. The CDR3 DNA is TGTGCCAGCAGTTTAGAATCGGGGAGGAACACTGAAGCTTTCTTT. It codes for CASSLESGRNTEAFF. This chain links TRBV12-3 or TRBV12-4 with TRBJ1-1; D ambiguous. This CDR3 contains 15 residues. Trimming pared 1 base from V and 1 base from J, leaving 10 bases between.

The chain employs TRBV10-3 and TRBJ2-7; D might be TRBD2 (5 bases). The CDR3 consists of 16 residues. Trimming took 0 bases from V and 1 from J, leaving 13 bases between them. From germline, CDR1 is ENHRY and CDR2 SYGVKD. As DNA, the CDR3 is TGTGCCATCAGTGAGTCTACGGGAAAAGGGTCCTACGAGCAGTACTTC. It yields the protein CAISESTGKGSYEQYF.

The gene calls are TRBV11-3 and TRBJ2-1; no reliable D call. CDR3 size: 13 residues. V was pared by 2 bases and J by 4 bases, with 6 bases between. Germline V gene lookup returns CDR1 SGHNT and CDR2 YENEEA. DNA for the CDR3: TGTGCCAGCAGCTTAAATGGATACAATGAGCAGTTCTTC. Its protein is CASSLNGYNEQFF.

The table lists this clonotype with a few counts. This sequence joins TRBV6-1 and TRBJ1-1; 7 nucleotides match TRBD1. Unmatched junction bases numbered 5, after V lost 8 bases and J lost 5 bases. Germline V gene lookup returns CDR1 MNHNS and CDR2 SASEGT. The CDR3 extends over 12 amino acids. The chain's CDR3 is CASGRQGTEAFF. DNA for the CDR3: TGTGCCAGCGGAAGACAGGGAACTGAAGCTTTCTTT.